The 22 T cell receptor beta chains presented below share a single source sample, sequenced in a study of blood T cell repertoires in COVID-19. Clones were read by immunoSEQ multiplex PCR, and TCRdb kept only the in-frame ones, dropping some. Among under 250,000 clones listed, 86% were seen once. The sample consisted of peripheral blood. The receptors originated from a man older than 75 with acute or convalescent COVID-19.

The V gene is TRBV28, the J gene TRBJ1-1, with TRBD1 identical over 10 bases. CDR3 length: 18 residues. J lost 3 bases, V lost 2 bases, and 12 bases had no gene match. The germline V gene encodes CDR1 MDHEN and CDR2 SYDVKM. The CDR3 region has the DNA TGTGCCAGCAGTTTAGCGGGGACAGGGGTGCGTAGGGACACTGAAGCTTTCTTT. Its protein is CASSLAGTGVRRDTEAFF.

The chain employs TRBV3-1 (or the pseudogene TRBV3-2) and TRBJ1-6, with D unclear. V lost 1 base to trimming and J lost 8 bases, with 9 bases between them. Looked up from germline, CDR1 is LGHDT and CDR2 is YNNKEL (reference sequence). The CDR3 length is 14 residues. The CDR3 DNA reads TGTGCCAGCAGCCAAGCTGAGTCGGATTCACCCCTCCACTTT. Protein sequence: CASSQAESDSPLHF.

V and J are TRBV14 and TRBJ1-4; TRBD1 is a possible D gene (5 bases). Germline-derived CDR1 and CDR2 are SGHDN and FVKESK. CDR3 length: 15 amino acids. Trimming removed 3 bases at V and 4 bases at J, with 12 bases between. The CDR3 protein is CASSQQGGLNEKLFF. For the CDR3, the DNA is TGTGCCAGCAGCCAGCAGGGCGGCCTTAATGAAAAACTGTTTTTT.

This clone was detected only once. The chain joins TRBV7-9 to TRBJ2-2, with 7 bases aligning to TRBD1. CDR3 length equals 17 residues. V trimming: 2 bases; J trimming: 1 base; junction bases outside the gene matches: 7. The germline V gene encodes CDR1 SEHNR and CDR2 FQNEAQ (reference sequence). This chain's CDR3 is CASSLRGQLMNTGELFF. The CDR3 bases are TGTGCCAGCAGCTTACGGGGACAGCTTATGAACACCGGGGAGCTGTTTTTT.

In regard to this clone: Because the CDR3's place on the DNA is in doubt, the DNA is left out and the CDR3 is given as listed by TCRdb. The genes are TRBV3-1 (or the pseudogene TRBV3-2) and TRBJ2-2; TRBD2, as called in the table, went unchecked against the DNA. The germline V gene has CDR1 LGHDT and CDR2 YNNKEL (reference sequence). The CDR3 length is 12 residues, termini included. The chain's CDR3 is CASSLRAGELFF.

This clone was counted a single time. The genes are TRBV6-5 and TRBJ1-5; D ambiguous. Looked up from germline, CDR1 is MNHEY and CDR2 is SVGAGI. The CDR3 extends over 13 amino acids. V was shortened by 2 bases and J by 6 bases, with 8 bases between the two germline ends. The CDR3 protein is CASSYVPGQPQHF. For the CDR3, the DNA is TGTGCCAGCAGTTACGTCCCAGGTCAGCCCCAGCATTTT.

The chain links TRBV19 to TRBJ1-2; 7 nucleotides agree with TRBD1. The CDR3 loop spans 14 amino acids. V gave up 3 bases and J gave up 6 bases; unmatched junction bases: 7. CDR1 LNHDA and CDR2 SQIVND come from the germline V gene (reference sequence). This chain's CDR3 is CASSIHGTVDGYTF. CDR3 bases: TGTGCCAGTAGTATCCACGGGACAGTTGATGGCTACACCTTC. The full variable domain, with the rest looked up from reference TRBV19 and TRBJ1-2, is DGGITQSPKYLFRKEGQNVTLSCEQNLNHDAMYWYRQDPGQGLRLIYYSQIVNDFQKGDIAEGYSVSREKKESFPLTVTSAQKNPTAFYLCASSIHGTVDGYTFGSGTRLTVV.

This sequence joins TRBV18 and TRBJ2-1; TRBD1 matches 7 bases. The germline CDR1 and CDR2 sequences are KGHSH and LQKENI. J was trimmed by 12 bases and V by 2 bases; bases with no gene match: 13. The CDR3 runs 15 residues. The CDR3 loop reads CASSPLQGVPMGQFF. CDR3 nucleotide sequence: TGTGCCAGCTCACCATTGCAGGGGGTCCCCATGGGGCAGTTCTTC.

This chain joins TRBV6-5 and TRBJ1-4; a weak D match, TRBD1 (5 bases). Germline assignment: CDR1 MNHEY and CDR2 SVGAGI. The CDR3 has 13 residues. Trimming removed 5 bases from V and 7 bases from J, with 11 bases in between. The CDR3 bases are TGTGCCAGCAGTCTCCGACAGATTGAAAAACTGTTTTTT. This encodes CASSLRQIEKLFF.

Worth noting for this clone: The sample carries other DNA sequences with the same CDR3. This chain uses TRBV18 with TRBJ2-5; no reliable D call. This CDR3 comprises 12 residues. Looked up from germline, CDR1 is KGHSH and CDR2 is LQKENI. V was shortened by 3 bases and J by 2 bases, with 4 bases between the two germline ends. CDR3 in amino acids: CASSPQQETQYF. The CDR3 nucleotides are TGTGCCAGCTCACCTCAACAAGAGACCCAGTACTTC.

This clone was seen once. The chain has TRBV2 and TRBJ1-2, with D perhaps matching TRBD1 (5 bases). Germline values: CDR1 SNHLY, CDR2 FYNNEI. V lost 4 bases and J lost 6, with 12 bases in between. This CDR3 contains 13 residues. In DNA, the CDR3 is TGTGCCAGCAGTGGGACAATTGGGGATGGCTACACCTTC. Its protein is CASSGTIGDGYTF.

V and J are TRBV28 and TRBJ1-2, with a weak D call TRBD1 (5 bases). V shed 3 bases and J shed 10 bases, with 15 bases lying between them. This CDR3 has 13 residues. The germline CDR1 and CDR2 sequences are MDHEN and SYDVKM. The CDR3 loop reads CASSFETVRPYTF. As DNA, the CDR3 is TGTGCCAGCAGTTTTGAGACAGTTAGGCCCTACACCTTC.

The rearrangement uses TRBV11-2 and TRBJ2-5; TRBD2 matches 8 bases. The germline CDR1 and CDR2 sequences are SGHAT and FQNNGV. CDR3 length: 17 residues. V lost 1 base, J lost 5 bases, and 12 bases stayed unmatched. In nucleotides, the CDR3 is TGTGCCAGCAGCTTAGTTGTGCCCCAGCGGGGGTCGGAGACCCAGTACTTC. Translation: CASSLVVPQRGSETQYF.

V usage is TRBV6-6 and J usage is TRBJ1-4, with a tentative D call TRBD1 (6 bases). Per the germline V gene, CDR1 is MNHNY and CDR2 is SVGAGI (reference sequence). The CDR3 sequence is 14 residues long. V lost 5 bases, J lost 6 bases, and 13 bases lay in between. CDR3 sequence reads: CASSIQGRYEKLFF. The CDR3 DNA is TGTGCCAGCAGTATACAGGGTCGTTATGAAAAACTGTTTTTT.

This chain uses TRBV15 with TRBJ1-6, with 9 bases identical to TRBD1. V dropped 7 bases and J dropped 7; count of bases not matched to a gene: 8. The CDR3 loop spans 15 amino acids. The V gene's germline CDR1 is LNHNV and CDR2 YYDKDF (reference sequence). The CDR3 nucleotides are TGTGCCACCACCCGCACCGGGACAGGGAATTCACCCCTCCACTTT. It is translated as CATTRTGTGNSPLHF.

The V call is TRBV6-6, the J call TRBJ1-6; possibly TRBD1 for D (6 bases). The CDR3 totals 13 residues. CDR1 and CDR2 (germline): MNHNY, SVGAGI (reference sequence). V was shortened by 6 bases and J by 7 bases, with 10 bases between the two germline ends. CDR3 residues: CASSLTGNSPLHF. The DNA for the CDR3 is TGTGCCAGCAGCCTAACAGGGAATTCACCCCTCCACTTT.

The chain employs TRBV7-3 and TRBJ1-2; perhaps TRBD1 as D (5 bases). The CDR3 totals 15 residues. Looked up from germline, CDR1 is SGHTA and CDR2 is FQGTGA. With 7 bases removed from V and 14 bases from J, the gap between germline ends came to 29 bases. The CDR3 loop reads CASTTGNGQGGAGTF. In nucleotides, the CDR3 is TGTGCCAGCACCACTGGCAATGGGCAGGGTGGGGCAGGGACCTTC.

This rearrangement joins TRBV19 to TRBJ2-1, with 13 bases lining up with TRBD2. CDR1 and CDR2 (germline): LNHDA, SQIVND (reference sequence). The V segment lost 6 bases and the J segment 10 bases; nucleotides outside the gene matches: 15. The CDR3 spans 17 residues. CDR3 coding DNA: TGTGCCAGTAGCTTAGGCGATCCGGGACTAGCGGGATCCGAGCAGTTCTTC. Translation gives CASSLGDPGLAGSEQFF.

The CDR3 DNA is TGTGCCAGCAGCGGTGAAGGGACAAGCTATCAGCCCCAGCATTTT. Its protein is CASSGEGTSYQPQHF. The chain couples TRBV5-5 to TRBJ1-5; D is possibly TRBD1 (6 bases). Per the germline V gene, CDR1 is SGHKS and CDR2 is YYEKEE (reference sequence). This CDR3 is built from 15 residues. Deletions cut 4 bases from V and 5 bases from J, with 16 bases between.

The J gene is TRBJ2-2, the V gene TRBV18; D is ambiguous. The CDR3 consists of 13 residues. The V end lost 4 bases, the J end lost 6 bases, and 9 bases lay between the germline ends. Looked up from germline, CDR1 is KGHSH and CDR2 is LQKENI. CDR3 sequence: CASSRDQAGELFF. The CDR3, as DNA: TGTGCCAGCTCACGAGATCAGGCCGGGGAGCTGTTTTTT.

This clone came up once. This chain joins TRBV6-5 and TRBJ1-1, with TRBD1 matching 8 bases. The V and J ends lost 6 bases and 0 bases, in that order; junction bases with no gene match: 6. CDR1 MNHEY and CDR2 SVGAGI come from the germline V gene. The CDR3 is 15 amino acids. CDR3 protein: CASRGQGHMNTEAFF. DNA for the CDR3: TGTGCCAGCAGAGGACAGGGCCATATGAACACTGAAGCTTTCTTT.

J is TRBJ2-1 and V is TRBV5-4; D is perhaps TRBD1 (5 bases). There are 12 residues in the CDR3. Germline CDR1 is SGHNT and CDR2 is YYREEE (reference sequence). Trimming cost V 2 bases and J 7 bases, with 7 bases left between them. The CDR3 sequence is CASSFKGNEQFF. The CDR3 bases are TGTGCCAGCAGCTTTAAGGGGAATGAGCAGTTCTTC. The full variable domain, completed using reference TRBV5-4 and TRBJ2-1, is ETGVTQSPTHLIKTRGQQVTLRCSSQSGHNTVSWYQQALGQGPQFIFQYYREEENGRGNFPPRFSGLQFPNYSSELNVNALELDDSALYLCASSFKGNEQFFGPGTRLTVL.